A single TCR beta chain is shown here with its context. The sample originates from a study of cytomegalovirus exposure and HLA in healthy donors. Some clones are missing from TCRdb's copy, which holds only in-frame ones; the method was immunoSEQ multiplex PCR. The table shows 300,000 to 350,000 clones, with around 90% occurring only once. The CDR3 covers 15 residues. Germline V gene sequence: CDR1 SGHAT, CDR2 FQNNGV. The V gene lost 4 bases and the J gene lost 0 bases, with 13 bases spanning the gap. The chain recombines TRBV11-2 with TRBJ2-7; D may be TRBD2 (6 bases). Sequencing was done on a sample of PBMCs. The sequence was collected from a man aged 25-40 years in good health and CMV-seronegative. In DNA form, the CDR3 reads TGTGCCAGCAGCTACTCGGGGGAGAGCTCCTACGAGCAGTACTTC. It translates to CASSYSGESSYEQYF.